Listed here are 31 T cell receptor beta chains from one sample, sequenced in a study of T cells in Graves' hyperthyroidism and ophthalmopathy. RNA transcripts yielded amplified TCR beta CDR3 regions. HTBI primers were used for first-round RT-PCR of the TCR CDR3. TCRdb re-analysed the multiplex PCR reads in MiXCR, keeping a single row per CDR3 protein. Seen here are 410,000 or so distinct CDR3 sequences, about 15% observed once, and the top ten hold about 13%. Sequencing input: blood. The receptors were sampled from a man between 18 and 29 years old with Graves' ophthalmopathy.

This clonotype was seen many times. The V and J genes are TRBV6-2 or TRBV6-3 and TRBJ1-2; unclear D gene. This CDR3 is built from 12 residues. Germline CDR1 MNHEY, CDR2 SVGEGT. Trimming removed 2 bases from V and 4 bases from J, with 5 bases in between. CDR3 sequence (DNA): TGTGCCAGCAGTTACCCCATCTATGGCTACACCTTC. It codes for CASSYPIYGYTF.

This clonotype was detected only once. The chain is built from TRBV4-1 and TRBJ2-2; 9 bases are a match to TRBD1. Germline V gene sequence: CDR1 MGHRA, CDR2 YSYEKL. This CDR3 contains 15 residues. V lost 4 bases, J lost 7 bases, and 7 bases stayed unmatched. The CDR3 sequence: CASSLGTGLDGELFF. The DNA for the CDR3 is TGCGCCAGCAGCCTTGGGACAGGGTTGGACGGGGAGCTGTTTTTT.

This clonotype was recorded at least ten times. The chain has TRBV6-1 and TRBJ1-1, with TRBD1 matching over 7 bases. The CDR3 has 13 residues. Germline lookup yields CDR1 MNHNS and CDR2 SASEGT. V shed 6 bases and J 4 bases; nucleotides not matched to a gene: 5. CDR3 loop: CASRQGMGTEAFF. The CDR3 region has the DNA TGTGCCAGCAGACAGGGGATGGGCACTGAAGCTTTCTTT.

This clonotype was seen at least ten times. This chain uses TRBV28 with TRBJ2-2; TRBD1 matches at 7 bases. Trimming removed 6 bases from V and 4 bases from J; junction bases left unmatched: 5. The CDR3 consists of 14 residues. Germline CDR1 MDHEN, CDR2 SYDVKM. The CDR3 region has the DNA TGTGCCAGCAGGGTGAGGGGGCTCACCGGGGAGCTGTTTTTT. This gives the protein CASRVRGLTGELFF. Using reference TRBV28 and TRBJ2-2 for the parts outside the CDR3, the full variable domain is DVKVTQSSRYLVKRTGEKVFLECVQDMDHENMFWYRQDPGLGLRLIYFSYDVKMKEKGDIPEGYSVSREKKERFSLILESASTNQTSMYLCASRVRGLTGELFFGEGSRLTVL.

This clonotype has a count of ten or more. The gene calls are TRBV6-5 and TRBJ2-1, with a tentative D call TRBD2 (5 bases). The ends were cut back, 1 base at V and 6 bases at J, with 16 bases in the middle. The germline V gene has CDR1 MNHEY and CDR2 SVGAGI. The length of the CDR3 is 16 residues. As DNA, the CDR3 is TGTGCCAGCAGTTACTTCGCGGGCGTAAATGGCAATGAGCAGTTCTTC. This encodes CASSYFAGVNGNEQFF.

CDR3 amino acids: CAISDPNTEAFF. The CDR3 DNA sequence: TGTGCCATCAGTGACCCCAACACTGAAGCTTTCTTT. The V call is TRBV10-3, the J call TRBJ1-1; D is undetermined. Germline V gene sequence: CDR1 ENHRY, CDR2 SYGVKD. This CDR3 has 12 amino acids. Trimming shortened V by 3 bases and J by 2 bases, and 4 bases separated the two germline ends.

This clonotype was found many times. This chain connects TRBV14 to TRBJ2-7, with D possibly being TRBD1 (7 bases). This CDR3 has 13 residues. Germline CDR1 and CDR2: SGHDN and FVKESK. V lost 8 bases, J lost 4 bases, and 15 bases lay in between. In nucleotides, the CDR3 is TGTGCCAGCTCTGGAGGGGGCGGGTACGAGCAGTACTTC. This translates into CASSGGGGYEQYF.

This clonotype was detected ten times or more. The V and J genes are TRBV7-2 and TRBJ2-7; D is ambiguous. Germline loops: CDR1 SGHTA, CDR2 FQGNSA. Deletions cut 1 base from V and 2 bases from J, with 3 bases between. The CDR3 covers 12 residues. The CDR3 DNA reads TGTGCCAGCAGCTTAGTCCCCTACGAGCAGTACTTC. Translation gives CASSLVPYEQYF.

Concerning this clonotype: This may be a read error: a much more frequent sequence differs by one nucleotide. This chain uses TRBV20-1 with TRBJ2-5; tentatively, D is TRBD1 or TRBD2 (5 bases each). The CDR3 has 13 amino acids. Germline V gene sequence: CDR1 DFQATT, CDR2 SNEGSKA (reference sequence). V lost 0 bases to trimming and J lost 4 bases, with 9 bases between them. CDR3 DNA sequence: TGCAGTGCTAGAGAGGGGGTTCGAGAGACCCAGTACTTC. Its protein is CSAREGVRETQYF.

The chain joins TRBV24-1 to TRBJ2-3; 10 nucleotides line up with TRBD1. V lost 4 bases and J lost 8; bases outside the gene matches: 5. CDR1 is KGHDR, CDR2 SFDVKD, per germline. The CDR3 spans 14 residues. The CDR3 DNA reads TGTGCCACCAGTGAAGGGACAGGGGATAGTACGCAGTATTTT. Amino acids: CATSEGTGDSTQYF.

This clonotype has ten or more counts. The gene calls are TRBV6-1 and TRBJ2-7; unclear D gene. V lost 7 bases and J 2 bases, leaving 12 bases between the germline ends. The CDR3 contains 13 residues. Per germline, CDR1 MNHNS and CDR2 SASEGT. CDR3 residues: CASKSRSTYEQYF. The DNA for the CDR3 is TGTGCCAGCAAGAGCAGGAGCACCTACGAGCAGTACTTC.

The chain is built from TRBV19 and TRBJ2-7, with 11 bases lining up with TRBD2. Germline V gives CDR1 LNHDA, CDR2 SQIVND (reference sequence). The CDR3 runs to 16 residues. The junction had 13 bases not matched to a gene; V was cut back by 8 bases and J by 4 bases. Here the CDR3 DNA reads TGTGCCAGTGAACAGCGGTTAGCGGGGGGGCGGTACGAGCAGTACTTC. Translation: CASEQRLAGGRYEQYF.

The chain carries TRBV6-1 and TRBJ1-3; D uncertain. Trimming stripped 6 bases from V and 0 bases from J, with 15 bases between. Germline lookup yields CDR1 MNHNS and CDR2 SASEGT. CDR3 length equals 16 residues. Here the CDR3 DNA reads TGTGCCAGCAGCCAAGGCGGCACGGACTCTGGAAACACCATATATTTT. Translating gives CASSQGGTDSGNTIYF.

This clonotype was seen more than once but under ten times. This CDR3 is CASRRTSYGYTF. In DNA, the CDR3 is TGTGCCAGCAGGCGGACCTCCTATGGCTACACCTTC. The V call is TRBV6-1, the J call TRBJ1-2; D gene ambiguous. Germline V gene sequence: CDR1 MNHNS, CDR2 SASEGT. The CDR3 has 12 residues. Trimming removed 6 bases at V and 4 bases at J, with 9 bases between.

This clonotype was counted between two and nine times. The V gene is TRBV6-4, the J gene TRBJ2-2; possibly TRBD2 for D (6 bases). Germline V gene sequence: CDR1 MRHNA, CDR2 SNTAGT. This CDR3 is 16 amino acids long. With 1 base removed from V and 0 bases from J, the gap between germline ends came to 9 bases. CDR3 sequence: CASSDLPGANTGELFF. The DNA for the CDR3 is TGTGCCAGCAGTGACTTACCGGGGGCGAACACCGGGGAGCTGTTTTTT.

This clonotype occurred many times. CDR3 amino acids: CASSLTGSPSYEQYF. The CDR3 nucleotides read TGCGCCAGCAGCTTGACAGGTTCTCCCTCCTACGAGCAGTACTTC. The chain carries TRBV5-1 and TRBJ2-7; maybe TRBD1 (5 bases). The ends were cut back, 1 base at V and 0 bases at J, with 11 bases in the middle. CDR1 SGHRS and CDR2 YFSETQ come from the germline V gene. There are 15 residues in the CDR3.

The V call is TRBV6-1, the J call TRBJ2-7; D possibly corresponds to TRBD1 (6 bases). Looked up from germline, CDR1 is MNHNS and CDR2 is SASEGT. The CDR3 spans 15 residues. Trimming left V 4 bases short and J 5 bases short, with 18 bases between. This chain's CDR3 is CASSVAGPGVHEQYF. CDR3 sequence (DNA): TGTGCCAGCAGTGTTGCAGGGCCAGGGGTCCACGAGCAGTACTTC.

There are a few counts of this clonotype. The chain links TRBV10-1 to TRBJ1-5; tentative D call: TRBD1 (6 bases). Trimming stripped 3 bases from V and 7 bases from J, with 16 bases between. Germline assignment: CDR1 WNHNN and CDR2 SYGVQD (reference sequence). This CDR3 region has 15 residues. Written as DNA, the CDR3 is TGCGCCAGCAGTGAAAGAGACAGGCAACGGCAGCCCCAGCATTTT. Translated, it gives CASSERDRQRQPQHF.

This clonotype was recorded at least ten times. J is TRBJ1-3 and V is TRBV18; D perhaps matches TRBD1 (5 bases). This CDR3 contains 13 residues. Trimming took 5 bases from V and 4 from J, leaving 9 bases between them. Looked up from germline, CDR1 is KGHSH and CDR2 is LQKENI. The DNA of the CDR3 is TGTGCCAGCTCAAGAGGGACCGGAAACACCATATATTTT. Protein product: CASSRGTGNTIYF. The full variable domain, completed using reference TRBV18 and TRBJ1-3, is NAGVMQNPRHLVRRRGQEARLRCSPMKGHSHVYWYRQLPEEGLKFMVYLQKENIIDESGMPKERFSAEFPKEGPSILRIQQVVRGDSAAYFCASSRGTGNTIYFGEGSWLTVV.

This clonotype has more than one count but fewer than ten. This chain links TRBV24-1 with TRBJ2-1, with TRBD1 as a possible D gene (6 bases). CDR3 size: 16 residues. V lost 4 bases and J lost 5, with 17 bases in between. Germline lookup yields CDR1 KGHDR and CDR2 SFDVKD. The CDR3 spells CATSDHTGTTHNEQFF. DNA for the CDR3: TGTGCCACCAGTGACCATACCGGGACAACCCACAATGAGCAGTTCTTC.

The sample holds many counts of this clonotype. The J gene is TRBJ2-2, the V gene TRBV11-2, with D possibly matching TRBD2 (5 bases). CDR3 length: 16 amino acids. The V end was cut by 5 bases, the J end by 5 bases, with 18 bases between. Per the germline V gene, CDR1 is SGHAT and CDR2 is FQNNGV. The CDR3 protein is CASSGSASLMTGELFF. The CDR3, as DNA: TGTGCCAGCAGCGGGAGCGCCTCCCTCATGACCGGGGAGCTGTTTTTT.

This clonotype showed up many times. The chain uses TRBV5-1 and TRBJ2-3; no definite D call. The germline V gene has CDR1 SGHRS and CDR2 YFSETQ. V gave up 0 bases and J gave up 4 bases, with 6 bases separating them. The CDR3 extends over 13 amino acids. CDR3 coding DNA: TGCGCCAGCAGCTTGGTTTTGGCAGATACGCAGTATTTT. It specifies CASSLVLADTQYF.

This clonotype turned up a few times. The rearrangement uses TRBV7-9 and TRBJ2-5; TRBD2 matches at 7 bases. V gave up 4 bases and J gave up 4 bases; unmatched junction bases: 9. The CDR3 spans 15 residues. Germline CDR1 is SEHNR and CDR2 is FQNEAQ (reference sequence). The CDR3 DNA follows: TGTGCCAGCAGCTGGGAGGGTGGAGGGCCAGAGACCCAGTACTTC. Residues: CASSWEGGGPETQYF.

This clonotype was picked up a small number of times. J is TRBJ2-1 and V is TRBV9, with 8 bases lining up with TRBD2. Germline CDR1 SGDLS, CDR2 YYNGEE. The CDR3 covers 16 residues. V shed 2 bases, J shed 7 bases, and the junction held 11 bases outside the gene matches. The CDR3 DNA is TGTGCCAGCAGCGTGGAAAGCGGGAGCGACATTAATGAGCAGTTCTTC. Translating gives CASSVESGSDINEQFF.

With respect to this clonotype: One base away lies a much larger clone, so this may be a sequencing read error. This chain links TRBV12-3 or TRBV12-4 with TRBJ2-7, with a possible D match to TRBD2 (5 bases). The CDR3 has 13 amino acids. This chain's CDR3 is CASMDVASYGQYF. The CDR3 DNA reads TGTGCCAGTATGGACGTTGCTAGCTACGGGCAGTACTTC.

This clonotype was counted a few times. V and J are TRBV18 and TRBJ2-2, with D perhaps assigned TRBD1 or TRBD2 (5 bases each). Germline CDR1 KGHSH, CDR2 LQKENI. CDR3 length: 16 amino acids. V lost 8 bases and J lost 0, with 16 bases in between. CDR3: CASGQSGTANTGELFF. CDR3 nucleotides: TGTGCCAGCGGTCAGAGTGGGACGGCGAACACCGGGGAGCTGTTTTTT. Full variable domain (missing parts from reference TRBV18 and TRBJ2-2): NAGVMQNPRHLVRRRGQEARLRCSPMKGHSHVYWYRQLPEEGLKFMVYLQKENIIDESGMPKERFSAEFPKEGPSILRIQQVVRGDSAAYFCASGQSGTANTGELFFGEGSRLTVL.

This clonotype was seen a few times. The chain couples TRBV19 to TRBJ2-3; 14 positions agree with TRBD2. This CDR3 is built from 15 residues. Germline CDR1 reads LNHDA; CDR2 reads SQIVND (reference sequence). Trimming took 4 bases from V and 7 from J; bases not matched to a gene: 4. As DNA, the CDR3 is TGTGCCAGTAGTACGGGGACTAGCGGGGGATATACGCAGTATTTT. Translating it yields CASSTGTSGGYTQYF.

Details on this clonotype: This may arise from a read error, as a much more abundant clone is one base away. The J gene is TRBJ2-7, the V gene TRBV11-3; D possibly corresponds to TRBD1 (6 bases). This CDR3 comprises 12 residues. The V gene lost 4 bases and the J gene lost 7 bases, with 11 bases spanning the gap. From germline, CDR1 is SGHNT and CDR2 YENEEA. CDR3 loop: CASSWGTLEQYF. The CDR3 region has the DNA TGTGCCAGCAGCTGGGGGACACTAGAGCAGTACTTC. Based on the CDR3 plus reference TRBV11-3 and TRBJ2-7, the full variable domain is EAGVVQSPRYKIIEKKQPVAFWCNPISGHNTLYWYLQNLGQGPELLIRYENEEAVDDSQLPKDRFSAERLKGVDSTLKIQPAELGDSAVYLCASSWGTLEQYFGPGTRLTVT.

The rearrangement links TRBV20-1 to TRBJ1-5; a possible D gene is TRBD1 (6 bases). This CDR3 is 12 amino acids long. The germline CDR1 and CDR2 sequences are DFQATT and SNEGSKA (reference sequence). V was pared by 4 bases and J by 7 bases, with 11 bases between. The CDR3 nucleotides read TGCAGTGCTACAGGGGTGAAGCAGCCCCAGCATTTT. Translating it yields CSATGVKQPQHF.

This clonotype appeared many times. The chain couples TRBV7-8 to TRBJ1-5; no clear D. Trimming pared 1 base from V and 3 bases from J, leaving 10 bases between. The CDR3 sequence is 15 residues long. Germline values: CDR1 SGHVS, CDR2 FQNEAQ. CDR3 sequence reads: CASSLEYSVNQPQHF. CDR3 bases: TGTGCCAGCAGCTTAGAGTACAGCGTCAATCAGCCCCAGCATTTT.

This clonotype was picked up many times. This chain uses TRBV29-1 with TRBJ2-5; TRBD2 aligns across 8 bases. After removal of 4 bases from V and 6 bases from J, the junction contained 13 bases not matched to a gene. The CDR3 has 15 amino acids. CDR1 SQVTM and CDR2 ANQGSEA come from the germline V gene. The CDR3 spells CSVAGGEGPRKTQYF. CDR3 coding DNA: TGCAGCGTTGCGGGGGGGGAGGGCCCTCGTAAGACCCAGTACTTC. The full variable domain, its missing parts supplied by reference TRBV29-1 and TRBJ2-5, is SAVISQKPSRDICQRGTSLTIQCQVDSQVTMMFWYRQQPGQSLTLIATANQGSEATYESGFVIDKFPISRPNLTFSTLTVSNMSPEDSSIYLCSVAGGEGPRKTQYFGPGTRLLVL.